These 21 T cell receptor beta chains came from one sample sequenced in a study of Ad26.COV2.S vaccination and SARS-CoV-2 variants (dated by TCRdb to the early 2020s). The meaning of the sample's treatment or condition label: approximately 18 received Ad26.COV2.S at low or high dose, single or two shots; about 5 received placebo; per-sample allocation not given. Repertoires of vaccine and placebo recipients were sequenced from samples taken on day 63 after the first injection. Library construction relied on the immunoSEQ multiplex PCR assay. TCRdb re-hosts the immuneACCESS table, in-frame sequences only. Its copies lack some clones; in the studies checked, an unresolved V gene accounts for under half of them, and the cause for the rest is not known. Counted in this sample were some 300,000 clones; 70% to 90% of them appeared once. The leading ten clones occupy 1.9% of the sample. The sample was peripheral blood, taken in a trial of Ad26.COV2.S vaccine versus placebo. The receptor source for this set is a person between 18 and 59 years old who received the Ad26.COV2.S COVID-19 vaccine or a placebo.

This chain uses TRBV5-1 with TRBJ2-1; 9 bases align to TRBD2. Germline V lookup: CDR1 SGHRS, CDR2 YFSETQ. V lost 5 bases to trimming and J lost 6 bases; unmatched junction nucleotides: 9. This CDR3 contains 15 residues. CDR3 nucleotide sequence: TGCGCCAGCAGTAAGCGGGGGGAAAGGGGCAATGAGCAGTTCTTC. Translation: CASSKRGERGNEQFF.

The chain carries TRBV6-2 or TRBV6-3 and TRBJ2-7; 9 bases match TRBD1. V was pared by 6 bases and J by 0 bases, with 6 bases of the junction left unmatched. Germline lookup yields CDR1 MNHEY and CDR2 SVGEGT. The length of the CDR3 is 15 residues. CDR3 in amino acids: CASSGQGITSYEQYF. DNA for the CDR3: TGTGCCAGCAGCGGACAGGGGATCACCTCCTACGAGCAGTACTTC.

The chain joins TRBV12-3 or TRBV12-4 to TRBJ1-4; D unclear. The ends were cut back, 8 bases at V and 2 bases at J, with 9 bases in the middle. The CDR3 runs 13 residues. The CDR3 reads CASSSGTNEKLFF. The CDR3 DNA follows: TGTGCCAGCTCCTCGGGGACTAATGAAAAACTGTTTTTT.

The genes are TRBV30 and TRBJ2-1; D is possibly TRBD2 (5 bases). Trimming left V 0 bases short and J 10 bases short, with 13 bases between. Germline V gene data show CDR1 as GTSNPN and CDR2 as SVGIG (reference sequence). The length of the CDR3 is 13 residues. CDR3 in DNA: TGTGCCTGGAGTGTCCCGCCACTAGAAGAGCAGTTCTTC. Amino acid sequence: CAWSVPPLEEQFF.

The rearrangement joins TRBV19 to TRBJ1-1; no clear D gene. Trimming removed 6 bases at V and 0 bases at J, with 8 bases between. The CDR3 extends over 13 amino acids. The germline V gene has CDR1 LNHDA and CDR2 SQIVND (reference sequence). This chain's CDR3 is CASRRTMNTEAFF. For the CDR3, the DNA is TGTGCCAGTAGGAGGACGATGAACACTGAAGCTTTCTTT.

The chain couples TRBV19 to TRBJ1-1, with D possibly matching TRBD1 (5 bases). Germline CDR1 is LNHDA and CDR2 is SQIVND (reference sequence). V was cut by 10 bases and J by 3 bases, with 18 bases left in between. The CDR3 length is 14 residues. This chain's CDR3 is CATTLGGQYTEAFF. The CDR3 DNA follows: TGTGCCACTACCCTGGGGGGTCAATACACTGAAGCTTTCTTT.

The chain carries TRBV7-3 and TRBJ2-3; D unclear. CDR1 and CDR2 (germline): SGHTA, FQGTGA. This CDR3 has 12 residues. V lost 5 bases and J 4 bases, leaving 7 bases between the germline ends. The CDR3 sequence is CASSPQSDTQYF. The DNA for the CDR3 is TGTGCCAGCAGCCCTCAGTCAGATACGCAGTATTTT. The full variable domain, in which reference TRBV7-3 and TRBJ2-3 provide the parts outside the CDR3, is GAGVSQTPSNKVTEKGKYVELRCDPISGHTALYWYRQSLGQGPEFLIYFQGTGAADDSGLPNDRFFAVRPEGSVSTLKIQRTERGDSAVYLCASSPQSDTQYFGPGTRLTVL.

CDR3 nucleotides: TGTGCCAGCAGCCAAGTTGGGGCAGATACGCAGTATTTT. Its protein is CASSQVGADTQYF. The rearrangement joins TRBV14 to TRBJ2-3; D gene ambiguous. Germline assignment: CDR1 SGHDN and CDR2 FVKESK. CDR3 length: 13 residues. V dropped 1 base and J dropped 4 bases, with 6 bases sitting between them.

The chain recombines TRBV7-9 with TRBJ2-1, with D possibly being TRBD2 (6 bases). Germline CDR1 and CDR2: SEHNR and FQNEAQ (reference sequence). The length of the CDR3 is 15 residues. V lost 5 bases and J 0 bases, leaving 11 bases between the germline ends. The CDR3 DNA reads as TGTGCCAGCAGCGGACTATCTTTCTCCTACAATGAGCAGTTCTTC. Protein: CASSGLSFSYNEQFF.

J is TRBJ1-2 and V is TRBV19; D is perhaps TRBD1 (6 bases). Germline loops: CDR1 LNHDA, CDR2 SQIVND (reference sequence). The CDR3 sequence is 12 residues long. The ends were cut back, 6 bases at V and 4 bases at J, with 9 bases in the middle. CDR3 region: CASRRGVYGYTF. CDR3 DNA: TGTGCCAGTAGGAGGGGGGTCTATGGCTACACCTTC. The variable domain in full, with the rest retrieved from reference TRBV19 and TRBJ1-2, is DGGITQSPKYLFRKEGQNVTLSCEQNLNHDAMYWYRQDPGQGLRLIYYSQIVNDFQKGDIAEGYSVSREKKESFPLTVTSAQKNPTAFYLCASRRGVYGYTFGSGTRLTVV.

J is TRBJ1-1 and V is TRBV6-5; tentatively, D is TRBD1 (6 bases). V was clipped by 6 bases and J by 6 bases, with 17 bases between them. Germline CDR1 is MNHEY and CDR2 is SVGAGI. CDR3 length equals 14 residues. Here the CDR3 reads CASSPGTRTAEAFF. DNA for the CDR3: TGTGCCAGCAGCCCCGGGACAAGGACGGCTGAAGCTTTCTTT.

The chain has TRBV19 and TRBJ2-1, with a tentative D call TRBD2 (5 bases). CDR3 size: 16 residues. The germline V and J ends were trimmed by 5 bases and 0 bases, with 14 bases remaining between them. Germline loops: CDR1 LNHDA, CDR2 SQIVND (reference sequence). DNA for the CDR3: TGTGCCAGTAGTCCCAAGAGGGCGGACTCCTACAATGAGCAGTTCTTC. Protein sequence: CASSPKRADSYNEQFF. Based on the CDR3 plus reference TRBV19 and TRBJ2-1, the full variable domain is DGGITQSPKYLFRKEGQNVTLSCEQNLNHDAMYWYRQDPGQGLRLIYYSQIVNDFQKGDIAEGYSVSREKKESFPLTVTSAQKNPTAFYLCASSPKRADSYNEQFFGPGTRLTVL.

DNA of the CDR3: TGTGCCAGCAGTTACTCGGCCCCCCAACGAGAGACCCAGTACTTC. The encoded protein is CASSYSAPQRETQYF. The rearrangement joins TRBV6-5 to TRBJ2-5; no firm D call. Between the trimmed V and J ends, which lost 0 bases and 4 bases, there was a span of 12 bases. CDR1 and CDR2 (germline): MNHEY, SVGAGI. This CDR3 contains 15 residues.

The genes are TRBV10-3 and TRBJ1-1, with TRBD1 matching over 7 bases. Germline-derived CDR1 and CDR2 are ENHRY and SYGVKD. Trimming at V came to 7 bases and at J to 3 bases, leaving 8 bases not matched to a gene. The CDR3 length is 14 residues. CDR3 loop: CAITRQGGDTEAFF. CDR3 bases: TGTGCCATCACAAGACAGGGAGGCGACACTGAAGCTTTCTTT.

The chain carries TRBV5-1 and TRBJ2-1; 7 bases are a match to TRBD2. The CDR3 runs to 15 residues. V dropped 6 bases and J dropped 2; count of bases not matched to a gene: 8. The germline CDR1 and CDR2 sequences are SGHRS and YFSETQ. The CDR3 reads CASTGGVTAYNEQFF. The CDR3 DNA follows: TGCGCCAGCACGGGAGGCGTGACCGCCTACAATGAGCAGTTCTTC.

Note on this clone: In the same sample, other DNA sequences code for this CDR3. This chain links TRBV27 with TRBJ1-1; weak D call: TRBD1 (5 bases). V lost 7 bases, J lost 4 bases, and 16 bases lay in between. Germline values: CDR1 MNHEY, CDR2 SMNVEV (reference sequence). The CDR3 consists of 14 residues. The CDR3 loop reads CASTRRGGGTEAFF. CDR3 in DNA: TGTGCCAGCACAAGGAGGGGCGGGGGCACTGAAGCTTTCTTT.

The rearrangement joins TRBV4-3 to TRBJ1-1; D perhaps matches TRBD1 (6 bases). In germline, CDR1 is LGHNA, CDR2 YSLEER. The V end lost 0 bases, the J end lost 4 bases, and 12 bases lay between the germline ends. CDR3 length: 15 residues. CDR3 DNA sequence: TGCGCCAGCAGCCAAGACTCGAGGGGGTCCACTGAAGCTTTCTTT. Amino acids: CASSQDSRGSTEAFF.

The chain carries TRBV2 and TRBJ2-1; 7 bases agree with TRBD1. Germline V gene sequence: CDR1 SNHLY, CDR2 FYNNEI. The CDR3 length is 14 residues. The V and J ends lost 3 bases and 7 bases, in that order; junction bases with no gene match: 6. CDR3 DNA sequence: TGTGCCAGCAGTGAGGTCTACAGGGGTAATGAGCAGTTCTTC. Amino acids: CASSEVYRGNEQFF. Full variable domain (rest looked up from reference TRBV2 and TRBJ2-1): EPEVTQTPSHQVTQMGQEVILRCVPISNHLYFYWYRQILGQKVEFLVSFYNNEISEKSEIFDDQFSVERPDGSNFTLKIRSTKLEDSAMYFCASSEVYRGNEQFFGPGTRLTVL.

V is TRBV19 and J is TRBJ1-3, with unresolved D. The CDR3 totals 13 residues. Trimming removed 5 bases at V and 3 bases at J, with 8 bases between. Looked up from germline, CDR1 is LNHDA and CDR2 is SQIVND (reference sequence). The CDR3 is CASSDLIGNTIYF. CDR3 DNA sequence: TGTGCCAGTAGTGATCTAATTGGAAACACCATATATTTT. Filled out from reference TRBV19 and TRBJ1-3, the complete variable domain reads DGGITQSPKYLFRKEGQNVTLSCEQNLNHDAMYWYRQDPGQGLRLIYYSQIVNDFQKGDIAEGYSVSREKKESFPLTVTSAQKNPTAFYLCASSDLIGNTIYFGEGSWLTVV.

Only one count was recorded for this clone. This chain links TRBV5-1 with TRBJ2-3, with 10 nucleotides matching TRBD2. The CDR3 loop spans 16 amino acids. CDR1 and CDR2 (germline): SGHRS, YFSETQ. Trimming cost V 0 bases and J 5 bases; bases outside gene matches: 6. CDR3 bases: TGCGCCAGCAGCTTGGCAAGCGGGGGGGCCGGAGATACGCAGTATTTT. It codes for CASSLASGGAGDTQYF.

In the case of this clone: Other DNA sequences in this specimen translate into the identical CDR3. The CDR3 loop reads CSVRLNTEAFF. CDR3 in DNA: TGCAGCGTGCGCCTGAACACTGAAGCTTTCTTT. The V gene is TRBV29-1, the J gene TRBJ1-1; D gene ambiguous. V lost 6 bases, J lost 0 bases, and 5 bases lay in between. This CDR3 is built from 11 residues. Germline V CDR1 and CDR2: SQVTM, ANQGSEA.